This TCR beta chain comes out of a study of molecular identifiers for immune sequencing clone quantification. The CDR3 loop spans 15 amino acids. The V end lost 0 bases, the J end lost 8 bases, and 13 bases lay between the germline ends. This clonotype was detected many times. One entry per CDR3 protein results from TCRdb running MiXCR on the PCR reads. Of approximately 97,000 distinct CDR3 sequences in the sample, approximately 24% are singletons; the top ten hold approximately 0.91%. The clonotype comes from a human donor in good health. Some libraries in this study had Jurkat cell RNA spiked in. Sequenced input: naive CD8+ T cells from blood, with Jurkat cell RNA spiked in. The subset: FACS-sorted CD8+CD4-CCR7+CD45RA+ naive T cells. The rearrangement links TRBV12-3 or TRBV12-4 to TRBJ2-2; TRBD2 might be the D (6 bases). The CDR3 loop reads CASSLATSPGGELFF. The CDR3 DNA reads TGTGCCAGCAGTTTAGCGACTAGTCCCGGGGGGGAGCTGTTTTTT.